A single TCR beta chain is shown here with its context. Its antigen is not identified. The source of the sample is a study of identifying expanded T cells in peripheral blood. Some clones are missing from TCRdb's copy, which holds only in-frame ones; the method was immunoSEQ multiplex PCR. The table has 80,000 to 95,000 clones, approximately 89% seen once; the top ten hold around 4.1%. Study-level points and caveats: Approximately 2-week clone count variance significantly increased as total template count grew.

This CDR3 region has 12 residues. Looked up from germline, CDR1 is MRHNA and CDR2 is SNTAGT. Trimming pared 5 bases from V and 8 bases from J, leaving 9 bases between. The specimen sequenced was blood. This chain connects TRBV6-4 to TRBJ2-2, with D perhaps given as TRBD1 or TRBD2 (5 bases each). The source of this sequence is a person aged 18-70 years in good health. CDR3 coding DNA: TGTGCCAGCAGTCAGGGAGCGGGGGAGCTGTTTTTT. This sequence encodes CASSQGAGELFF.